Shown below are 5 T cell receptor beta chains from a single sample sequenced in a study of blood T cell repertoires in COVID-19. This table comes from immunoSEQ multiplex PCR, and its TCRdb copy is limited to in-frame clones, with some not included. The sample carries 150,000 to 200,000 clones, 81% recorded once. Sequenced material: peripheral blood. The receptors here all came from a man between 60 and 75 years old with active or convalescent COVID-19.

J is TRBJ2-3 and V is TRBV6-5, with TRBD2 matching 10 bases. CDR1 and CDR2 from the germline V gene are MNHEY and SVGAGI. The CDR3 contains 13 residues. After removal of 6 bases from V and 7 bases from J, the junction contained 4 bases not matched to a gene. The CDR3: CASSQREGYTQYF. The CDR3 region has the DNA TGTGCCAGCAGCCAGCGGGAGGGGTATACGCAGTATTTT.

This clone was seen only a few times. The rearrangement joins TRBV27 to TRBJ2-1; TRBD2 agrees at 11 bases. The CDR3 has 15 residues. Germline CDR1 and CDR2: MNHEY and SMNVEV (reference sequence). J lost 8 bases, V lost 4 bases, and 7 bases had no gene match. Here the CDR3 reads CASSSLAGGAHEQFF. The CDR3 DNA reads TGTGCCAGCAGTTCCTTAGCGGGAGGGGCTCATGAGCAGTTCTTC.

The rearrangement joins TRBV6-5 to TRBJ2-7; 10 bases line up with TRBD1. Germline CDR1 MNHEY, CDR2 SVGAGI. J was trimmed by 6 bases and V by 6 bases; bases with no gene match: 11. The CDR3 length is 15 residues. CDR3 DNA: TGTGCCAGCAGATCCCGGGACAGGGGTTTCGGCGAGCAGTACTTC. Its protein is CASRSRDRGFGEQYF.

The rearrangement uses TRBV29-1 and TRBJ2-1, with TRBD2 as a possible D gene (5 bases). Germline V gives CDR1 SQVTM, CDR2 ANQGSEA. The V end was cut by 0 bases, the J end by 4 bases, with 10 bases between. CDR3 size: 14 residues. CDR3 nucleotide sequence: TGCAGCGTTGAAGAATCCGGGATTTACAATGAGCAGTTCTTC. Protein sequence: CSVEESGIYNEQFF.

The chain links TRBV6-1 to TRBJ1-6; a weak D match, TRBD1 (6 bases). This CDR3 has 15 amino acids. The germline V gene has CDR1 MNHNS and CDR2 SASEGT. The V end was cut by 0 bases, the J end by 9 bases, with 12 bases between. This CDR3 is CASSEAAGVGSPLHF. CDR3 nucleotide sequence: TGTGCCAGCAGTGAAGCGGCAGGGGTAGGTTCACCCCTCCACTTT.